A selection of T cell receptor beta chains follows, all from one sample in a study of response to subunit inactivated influenza vaccine. MiXCR, run by TCRdb on the RT-PCR reads, gives a single entry per CDR3 protein. The sample holds 450,000 to 600,000 distinct CDR3 sequences, more than 7% seen once. This material consisted of PBMCs from blood, taken around 25 months after vaccination. These receptors all come from a man aged 45 to 75 who received an inactivated influenza vaccine. Each CDR3 is given without its conserved first and last residue.

v_call: TRBV20-1
j_call: TRBJ2-5
cdr3_aa: SAYLAGGVRLETQY

v_call: TRBV6-5
j_call: TRBJ1-1
cdr3_aa: ASSRDRVRAF

v_call: TRBV15
j_call: TRBJ2-7
cdr3_aa: ATSRGGRSYEQY

v_call: TRBV28
j_call: TRBJ2-4
cdr3_aa: ASSLLAIGAGKNIQY

v_call: TRBV10-3
j_call: TRBJ1-6
cdr3_aa: AISKFSTQGANSPLH

v_call: TRBV6-1
j_call: TRBJ2-3
cdr3_aa: ASRPGLAATGTQY

v_call: TRBV7-9
j_call: TRBJ2-1
cdr3_aa: ASSVRQSSSYNEQF

v_call: TRBV9
j_call: TRBJ2-5
cdr3_aa: ASSVEGRGSYQETQY

v_call: TRBV12-3/TRBV12-4
j_call: TRBJ2-1
cdr3_aa: ASSTQGAYNEQF

v_call: TRBV6-2/TRBV6-3
j_call: TRBJ1-2
cdr3_aa: ASRLRDRVDYGYT

v_call: TRBV12-3/TRBV12-4
j_call: TRBJ2-7
cdr3_aa: ASSPSDGDYEQY

v_call: TRBV6-1
j_call: TRBJ1-6
cdr3_aa: ASNGQTSPLH

v_call: TRBV11-2
j_call: TRBJ2-5
cdr3_aa: ASSLLSPGGQETQY

v_call: TRBV15
j_call: TRBJ2-5
cdr3_aa: ATSRELQGGETQY

v_call: TRBV4-1
j_call: TRBJ2-7
cdr3_aa: ASSQLRGTYEQY

v_call: TRBV3-1
j_call: TRBJ1-3
cdr3_aa: ASSQGYPPARD

v_call: TRBV11-2
j_call: TRBJ2-7
cdr3_aa: ASSLVAGQGTSYEQY

v_call: TRBV10-3
j_call: TRBJ2-6
cdr3_aa: AISESSPGANVLT

v_call: TRBV14
j_call: TRBJ2-1
cdr3_aa: ASSQVGALNEQF

v_call: TRBV20-1
j_call: TRBJ2-2
cdr3_aa: SATDQAANTGELF

v_call: TRBV19
j_call: TRBJ1-1
cdr3_aa: ASSPIGGAEAF

v_call: TRBV4-2
j_call: TRBJ1-3
cdr3_aa: ASSTRSTIGTSGNTIY

v_call: TRBV14
j_call: TRBJ2-1
cdr3_aa: ASSHVHEQF

v_call: TRBV7-2
j_call: TRBJ1-2
cdr3_aa: ASSLVWAGASGYT

v_call: TRBV20-1
j_call: TRBJ2-3
cdr3_aa: SAIQVADTQY

v_call: TRBV7-2
j_call: TRBJ2-7
cdr3_aa: ASSWGGLYEQY

v_call: TRBV12-3/TRBV12-4
j_call: TRBJ1-2
cdr3_aa: ASRLGPGQGFYGYT

v_call: TRBV13
j_call: TRBJ2-7
cdr3_aa: ASSPRIAGVSEQY

v_call: TRBV24-1
j_call: TRBJ2-3
cdr3_aa: ATSVQGGTDTQY

v_call: TRBV4-1
j_call: TRBJ2-1
cdr3_aa: ASSQTDRGYRNEQF

v_call: TRBV6-1
j_call: TRBJ2-7
cdr3_aa: ASSELRYSIYEQY

v_call: TRBV5-1
j_call: TRBJ2-7
cdr3_aa: ASSQLGQGTLNYEQY

v_call: TRBV28
j_call: TRBJ2-7
cdr3_aa: ASSFLPPGQGAMTTYEQY

v_call: TRBV11-2
j_call: TRBJ2-3
cdr3_aa: ASSPRASGTDTQY

v_call: TRBV20-1
j_call: TRBJ2-5
cdr3_aa: SAPASGSLETQY

v_call: TRBV6-1
j_call: TRBJ2-1
cdr3_aa: ASSRTDGSYNEQF

v_call: TRBV6-6
j_call: TRBJ2-3
cdr3_aa: ASSYSTGDTQY

v_call: TRBV20-1
j_call: TRBJ2-1
cdr3_aa: SARDLREAYNEQF

v_call: TRBV6-5
j_call: TRBJ2-2
cdr3_aa: ASSYPTPFGELF

v_call: TRBV20-1
j_call: TRBJ1-5
cdr3_aa: SATPRHLWGIAQH

v_call: TRBV20-1
j_call: TRBJ2-3
cdr3_aa: SSRLPGLARTDTQY

v_call: TRBV12-3/TRBV12-4
j_call: TRBJ2-1
cdr3_aa: ASGYPGADNEQF

v_call: TRBV7-3
j_call: TRBJ2-1
cdr3_aa: ASSPLVGIHYNEQF

v_call: TRBV20-1
j_call: TRBJ2-2
cdr3_aa: SARDYVSNTGELF

v_call: TRBV2
j_call: TRBJ2-5
cdr3_aa: ASSEARWETQY

v_call: TRBV3-1
j_call: TRBJ2-1
cdr3_aa: ASSHHDRNEQF

v_call: TRBV4-3
j_call: TRBJ2-1
cdr3_aa: ASSQALAGRYLYNEQF

v_call: TRBV7-2
j_call: TRBJ2-7
cdr3_aa: ASSKAGTGGFEQY

v_call: TRBV4-3
j_call: TRBJ2-1
cdr3_aa: ASSQDYKAEQF

v_call: TRBV20-1
j_call: TRBJ2-1
cdr3_aa: SAKRAGGYNEQF

v_call: TRBV6-1
j_call: TRBJ2-2
cdr3_aa: ASRNRVTGELF

v_call: TRBV5-1
j_call: TRBJ2-2
cdr3_aa: ASRTGTKVGELF

v_call: TRBV5-1
j_call: TRBJ2-5
cdr3_aa: ASSLTGSETQY

v_call: TRBV29-1
j_call: TRBJ2-3
cdr3_aa: SAVPGGRADTQY